Each of the 7 T cell receptor beta chains below was sequenced from the same sample in a study of T cell responses to AZD1222 COVID-19 vaccine. Using immunoSEQ multiplex PCR, the repertoire was profiled, and TCRdb retains in-frame clones only, with some absent. The sample has 70,000 to 95,000 clones; about 88% are singletons. The sample in question was peripheral blood, obtained 28 days after the second AZD1222 dose. These receptor sequences come from an adult who received the AZD1222 COVID-19 vaccine.

The chain has TRBV28 and TRBJ1-6, with D hard to call. Trimming took 3 bases from V and 5 from J, leaving 11 bases between them. Germline lookup yields CDR1 MDHEN and CDR2 SYDVKM. The CDR3 sequence is 15 residues long. The CDR3 DNA reads TGTGCCAGCAGTTTTTGGACGCCTAATAATTCACCCCTCCACTTT. Its translation is CASSFWTPNNSPLHF.

This chain uses TRBV11-2 with TRBJ2-6; TRBD1 matches 10 bases. Germline values: CDR1 SGHAT, CDR2 FQNNGV. This CDR3 has 19 residues. Trimming removed 4 bases from V and 4 bases from J; junction bases left unmatched: 13. The CDR3 here is CASSSLGRDRGAGANVLTF. CDR3 nucleotide sequence: TGTGCCAGCAGCTCCCTGGGGCGGGACAGGGGCGCCGGGGCCAACGTCCTGACTTTC.

The chain joins TRBV7-9 to TRBJ1-1; D unresolved. The V gene lost 1 base and the J gene lost 10 bases, with 10 bases spanning the gap. Germline V gene lookup returns CDR1 SEHNR and CDR2 FQNEAQ (reference sequence). The CDR3 is 12 amino acids. CDR3 sequence reads: CASSLVGSAAFF. CDR3 in DNA: TGTGCCAGCAGCTTAGTTGGGTCTGCAGCTTTCTTT. The full variable domain, rest sourced from reference TRBV7-9 and TRBJ1-1, is DTGVSQNPRHKITKRGQNVTFRCDPISEHNRLYWYRQTLGQGPEFLTYFQNEAQLEKSRLLSDRFSAERPKGSFSTLEIQRTEQGDSAMYLCASSLVGSAAFFGQGTRLTVV.

The chain couples TRBV6-5 to TRBJ1-1; 8 positions match TRBD1. The V gene end was trimmed by 5 bases and the J gene end by 1 base; junction bases not matched to a gene: 6. The germline CDR1 and CDR2 sequences are MNHEY and SVGAGI. CDR3 length equals 15 residues. CDR3: CASSLTGTGNTEAFF. The CDR3 nucleotides read TGTGCCAGCAGTCTCACCGGGACAGGGAACACTGAAGCTTTCTTT.

The gene calls are TRBV12-3 or TRBV12-4 and TRBJ2-1; 10 bases align to TRBD2. V lost 3 bases to trimming and J lost 9 bases; unmatched junction nucleotides: 2. CDR3 length: 13 residues. The CDR3 DNA sequence: TGTGCCAGCAGTTTGCTAGCGGGAGCTGAGCAGTTCTTC. Translation: CASSLLAGAEQFF.

This chain uses TRBV2 with TRBJ2-5; D tentatively fits TRBD1 or TRBD2 (5 bases each). Trimming removed 2 bases at V and 2 bases at J, with 18 bases between. CDR3 size: 17 residues. Germline values: CDR1 SNHLY, CDR2 FYNNEI. In DNA form, the CDR3 reads TGTGCCAGCAGTGAAACCGGGGCCACCTCACCTCAAGAGACCCAGTACTTC. It specifies CASSETGATSPQETQYF.

The rearrangement joins TRBV28 to TRBJ1-4, with TRBD1 matching 7 bases. Per the germline V gene, CDR1 is MDHEN and CDR2 is SYDVKM. CDR3 length equals 14 residues. J gave up 6 bases and V 6 bases, and 7 bases lay outside the gene matches. CDR3 nucleotides: TGTGCCAGCAGAGTCGCAGGGGGAGATGAAAAACTGTTTTTT. This codes for CASRVAGGDEKLFF. Full variable domain (rest looked up from reference TRBV28 and TRBJ1-4): DVKVTQSSRYLVKRTGEKVFLECVQDMDHENMFWYRQDPGLGLRLIYFSYDVKMKEKGDIPEGYSVSREKKERFSLILESASTNQTSMYLCASRVAGGDEKLFFGSGTQLSVL.